Listed here is a single TCR beta chain. Looked up from germline, CDR1 is MNHEY and CDR2 is SVGAGI. The CDR3 sequence is 15 residues long. Trimming removed 7 bases at V and 0 bases at J, with 16 bases between. This sample was taken from a study of blood T cell repertoires in COVID-19. Study context: Collection of acute and convalescent COVID-19 samples took place in the United States, Italy and Spain. PBMCs, B-cell-depleted T cells, or T cells provided the cDNA or gDNA that made up the material.

The table came from immunoSEQ multiplex PCR; TCRdb's copy has only in-frame clones and leaves some out. This table holds around 100,000 clones, about 87% found once. The sequence was obtained from a human donor in a cohort sampled during active COVID-19. The source material was peripheral blood. V is TRBV6-5 and J is TRBJ2-7; possibly TRBD2 for D (6 bases). The CDR3 DNA follows: TGTGCCAGCACCGGGCGGGACGCATACTCCTACGAGCAGTACTTC. Translated: CASTGRDAYSYEQYF.